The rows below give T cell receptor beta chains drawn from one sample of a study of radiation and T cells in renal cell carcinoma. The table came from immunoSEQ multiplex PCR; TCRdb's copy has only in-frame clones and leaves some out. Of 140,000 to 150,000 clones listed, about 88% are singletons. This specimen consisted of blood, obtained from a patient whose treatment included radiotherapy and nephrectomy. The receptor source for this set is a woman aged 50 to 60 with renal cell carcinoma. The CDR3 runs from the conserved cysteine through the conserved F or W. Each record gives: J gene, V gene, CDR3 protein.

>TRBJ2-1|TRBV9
CASSVAPLSGRAYNEQFF
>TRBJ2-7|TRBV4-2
CASSQAASGSPGPFYEQYF
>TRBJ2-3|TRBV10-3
CAIMAGVDTQYF
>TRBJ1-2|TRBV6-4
CASSRDGFYGYTF
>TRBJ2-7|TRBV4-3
CASSQDRDSIYEQYF
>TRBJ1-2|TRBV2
CASRGQATLYGYTF
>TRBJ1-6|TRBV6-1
CASSGFGVGNSPLHF
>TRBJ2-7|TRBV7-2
CASSPAGDTYEQYF
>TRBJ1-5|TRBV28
CASSFGNQPQHF
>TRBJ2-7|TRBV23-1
CASSQSKFGSNSYEQYF